The count of the clone carrying this TCR beta chain is one. The antigen is undetermined. This sample stems from a study of T cells in localized non-small cell lung cancer. Whole-study findings and limits: Adjacent lung had a median about 57 of the 100 largest tumor clones. Sequencing was restricted to one tumor region; therefore, heterogeneity remains possible.

V lost 2 bases, J lost 5 bases, and 3 bases lay in between. CDR3 length equals 11 residues. Germline CDR1 and CDR2: GTSNPN and SVGIG (reference sequence). Sequencing used immunoSEQ multiplex PCR; TCRdb keeps in-frame clones, though not all of them. The table shows tens of thousands of clones, with almost 90% occurring only once. The clonotype originates from a man aged 40 to 70 with stage I lung adenocarcinoma. This chain uses TRBV30 with TRBJ1-4; no reliable D call. The material sequenced was peripheral blood, taken before any cancer treatment. The CDR3 coding sequence is TGTGCCTGGAGTCTAAATGAAAAACTGTTTTTT. Its translation is CAWSLNEKLFF.